This passage covers 17 T cell receptor beta chains from one sample sequenced in a study of blood T cell repertoires in COVID-19. Only in-frame clones appear in the TCRdb table, and some are missing; sequencing was by immunoSEQ multiplex PCR. The sample records around 100,000 clones, 65% to 90% being singletons. Sequencing input: peripheral blood. The receptors originated from a man at least 80 years old with acute or convalescent COVID-19.

The chain has TRBV29-1 and TRBJ2-5; possibly TRBD1 for D (6 bases). V was cut by 3 bases and J by 9 bases, with 20 bases left in between. The CDR3 totals 14 residues. CDR1 is SQVTM, CDR2 ANQGSEA, per germline. The CDR3 protein is CSVEMGAGPVAQYF. DNA of the CDR3: TGCAGCGTTGAGATGGGGGCAGGGCCCGTCGCCCAGTACTTC.

V and J are TRBV3-1 (or the pseudogene TRBV3-2) and TRBJ2-7, with D hard to call. This CDR3 is 14 amino acids long. Trimming pared 0 bases from V and 1 base from J, leaving 7 bases between. Germline V gene data show CDR1 as LGHDT and CDR2 as YNNKEL (reference sequence). The CDR3 reads CASSQDRQSYEQYF. CDR3 coding DNA: TGTGCCAGCAGCCAAGATCGACAATCCTACGAGCAGTACTTC.

This clone was observed a few times. The chain employs TRBV9 and TRBJ2-7; 10 nucleotides line up with TRBD2. V was pared by 4 bases and J by 6 bases, with 4 bases of the junction left unmatched. CDR3 length equals 13 residues. Looked up from germline, CDR1 is SGDLS and CDR2 is YYNGEE. This chain's CDR3 is CASSPGLASEQYF. In nucleotides, the CDR3 is TGTGCCAGCAGCCCGGGACTAGCGAGCGAGCAGTACTTC. The full variable domain, its missing parts supplied by reference TRBV9 and TRBJ2-7, is DSGVTQTPKHLITATGQRVTLRCSPRSGDLSVYWYQQSLDQGLQFLIQYYNGEERAKGNILERFSAQQFPDLHSELNLSSLELGDSALYFCASSPGLASEQYFGPGTRLTVT.

With regard to this clone: Germline is not matched at one junction end, which may reflect a read error. The chain carries TRBV4-2 and TRBJ2-7, with TRBD1 identical over 9 bases. CDR1 is LGHNA and CDR2 is YNFKEQ in the germline V gene. The CDR3 is 12 amino acids. The CDR3 region is CASSQGGTGPLF. In DNA form, the CDR3 reads TGTGCCAGCAGCCAGGGAGGGACAGGGCCATTATTC.

The CDR3 reads CATSSGDNTYEQYF. For the CDR3, the DNA is TGTGCCACCAGCAGTGGGGACAATACTTACGAGCAGTACTTC. This chain links TRBV15 with TRBJ2-7; D may be TRBD1 (6 bases). The CDR3 consists of 14 residues. Trimming pared 3 bases from V and 4 bases from J, leaving 13 bases between. Germline lookup yields CDR1 LNHNV and CDR2 YYDKDF (reference sequence).

This chain uses TRBV6-5 with TRBJ2-4, with a tentative D call TRBD1 (5 bases). Germline lookup yields CDR1 MNHEY and CDR2 SVGAGI. This CDR3 spans 15 amino acids. V was clipped by 5 bases and J by 7 bases, with 18 bases between them. The chain's CDR3 is CASSRIREIGNIQYF. The CDR3 DNA is TGTGCCAGCAGTCGGATCAGGGAAATCGGGAACATTCAGTACTTC.

This chain connects TRBV23-1 to TRBJ1-1; TRBD1 is a possible D gene (5 bases). TRBV23-1 is recorded as an ORF, its role being uncertain. Trimming took off 3 bases at V and 9 bases at J, with 14 bases between the two ends. CDR3 length: 13 residues. The CDR3, as DNA: TGCGCCAGCAGTCATGGACACAGCTTTCAAGCTTTCTTT. Protein: CASSHGHSFQAFF.

The chain employs TRBV14 and TRBJ2-7; 7 positions match TRBD1. The CDR3 sequence is 16 residues long. CDR1 is SGHDN and CDR2 is FVKESK in the germline V gene. V shed 4 bases, J shed 2 bases, and the junction held 11 bases outside the gene matches. The CDR3 sequence is CASSRNQGVNPYEQYF. DNA for the CDR3: TGTGCCAGCAGCCGGAATCAGGGGGTAAATCCCTACGAGCAGTACTTC.

Here the CDR3 reads CASSPAGVVAGELFF. The CDR3 DNA reads as TGTGCCAGCAGCCCAGCGGGAGTTGTAGCCGGGGAGCTGTTTTTT. The V gene is TRBV14, the J gene TRBJ2-2; TRBD2 matches at 8 bases. The CDR3 loop spans 15 amino acids. Germline values: CDR1 SGHDN, CDR2 FVKESK. With V trimmed by 4 bases and J by 6 bases, 7 bases remained unmatched. Complete variable domain (other parts from reference TRBV14 and TRBJ2-2): EAGVTQFPSHSVIEKGQTVTLRCDPISGHDNLYWYRRVMGKEIKFLLHFVKESKQDESGMPNNRFLAERTGGTYSTLKVQPAELEDSGVYFCASSPAGVVAGELFFGEGSRLTVL.

CDR3 protein: CASSQAWGLNNEQFF. Written as DNA, the CDR3 is TGCGCCAGCAGCCAAGCCTGGGGACTTAACAATGAGCAGTTCTTC. V usage is TRBV4-3 and J usage is TRBJ2-1; D is perhaps TRBD2 (6 bases). The V gene lost 1 base and the J gene lost 5 bases, with 12 bases spanning the gap. The CDR3 is 15 residues long. Germline CDR1 and CDR2: LGHNA and YSLEER.

This chain joins TRBV2 and TRBJ1-6; perhaps TRBD1 as D (5 bases). The CDR3 has 14 amino acids. Germline values: CDR1 SNHLY, CDR2 FYNNEI. Deletions cut 5 bases from V and 5 bases from J, with 10 bases between. CDR3 DNA: TGTGCCAGCAGTCAGGGTCTGGATAATTCACCCCTCCACTTT. It specifies CASSQGLDNSPLHF.

The chain recombines TRBV11-1 with TRBJ2-1; possible D gene TRBD1, 5 bases. In germline, CDR1 is SGHAT, CDR2 FQDESV (reference sequence). CDR3 length: 14 residues. Trimming removed 3 bases at V and 6 bases at J, with 12 bases between. In DNA form, the CDR3 reads TGTGCCAGCAGCTTCGTCAGGGCAACCAATGAGCAGTTCTTC. Its translation: CASSFVRATNEQFF.

The chain joins TRBV21-1 to TRBJ2-3; no DNA check was done on the table's D call, TRBD2. TRBV21-1 is a pseudogene locus. The CDR3 runs 17 residues. CDR3 sequence: CASSKDWVAGDPDTQYF. As DNA, the CDR3 is TGTGCCAGCAGCAAAGATTGGGTGGCGGGAGATCCAGATACGCAGTATTTT.

The V call is TRBV28, the J call TRBJ2-5; 9 bases line up with TRBD1. V gave up 2 bases and J gave up 4 bases; unmatched junction bases: 8. CDR3 length equals 16 residues. CDR1 and CDR2 from the germline V gene are MDHEN and SYDVKM. CDR3: CASSLPDRGFGETQYF. The DNA for the CDR3 is TGTGCCAGCAGTTTACCGGACAGGGGTTTTGGAGAGACCCAGTACTTC.

The chain carries TRBV28 and TRBJ2-1, with 8 bases identical to TRBD1. Germline-derived CDR1 and CDR2 are MDHEN and SYDVKM. The CDR3 consists of 15 residues. V lost 3 bases to trimming and J lost 9 bases; unmatched junction nucleotides: 10. CDR3 loop: CASSFRQGWVGEQFF. CDR3 in DNA: TGTGCCAGCAGTTTCCGACAGGGGTGGGTGGGTGAGCAGTTCTTC. Using reference TRBV28 and TRBJ2-1 for the parts outside the CDR3, the full variable domain is DVKVTQSSRYLVKRTGEKVFLECVQDMDHENMFWYRQDPGLGLRLIYFSYDVKMKEKGDIPEGYSVSREKKERFSLILESASTNQTSMYLCASSFRQGWVGEQFFGPGTRLTVL.

This clone was counted a single time. This chain connects TRBV5-8 to TRBJ1-6, with 9 bases matching TRBD1. This CDR3 region has 18 residues. V shed 2 bases, J shed 0 bases, and the junction held 6 bases outside the gene matches. The germline CDR1 and CDR2 sequences are SGHTS and YDEGEE. CDR3 amino acids: CASSFGTGTFSYNSPLHF. The CDR3 nucleotides are TGTGCCAGCAGCTTCGGGACAGGGACCTTCTCCTATAATTCACCCCTCCACTTT.

The chain carries TRBV7-8 and TRBJ1-2; unclear D gene. The CDR3 is 14 amino acids. Trimming cost V 1 base and J 2 bases, with 8 bases left between them. Germline assignment: CDR1 SGHVS and CDR2 FQNEAQ. The CDR3 DNA reads as TGTGCCAGCAGCTTAGGGCACAGAAACTATGGCTACACCTTC. Translation gives CASSLGHRNYGYTF.